One T cell receptor beta chain is described in this entry. This sample is drawn from a study of blood T cell repertoires in COVID-19. Study in general: Some COVID-19 samples were acute and others convalescent; all came from the United States, Italy and Spain. PBMCs, B-cell-depleted T cells, or T cells were the source of the cDNA or gDNA that made up the material.

The authors' processing: Estimation of nucleated cell counts relied on the amplification of reference gene primers. The repertoire was sequenced with immunoSEQ multiplex PCR; TCRdb's copy has only in-frame clones and lacks some. The V and J calls and clone size were taken over from that table, and D and trimming were inferred from the DNA. This table has 59,000 or so clones, around 83% appearing once. V was pared by 6 bases and J by 3 bases, with 14 bases between. Germline CDR1 is SNHLY and CDR2 is FYNNEI. This CDR3 spans 15 amino acids. The chain combines TRBV2 with TRBJ2-2, with D uncertain. This sequence was found in a human donor in a cohort sampled during active COVID-19. Sequencing was done on a sample of peripheral blood. CDR3 protein: CASRALGWYTGELFF. The CDR3 bases are TGTGCCAGCAGGGCCCTCGGGTGGTACACCGGGGAGCTGTTTTTT.